This TCR beta chain stems from a study of cytomegalovirus exposure and HLA in healthy donors. General study results and limits: HLA alleles were associated with roughly 17,000 TCR beta sequences in a later analysis at 0.05 false discovery rate.

For this clone: The antigen remains unidentified.

This PCR relied on a set of 60 Vbeta primers and 13 Jbeta primers. The repertoire was sequenced with immunoSEQ multiplex PCR; TCRdb's copy has only in-frame clones and lacks some. The sample lists 55,000 to 70,000 clones, 65% to 90% occurring once. V lost 5 bases and J 2 bases, leaving 12 bases between the germline ends. The CDR3 covers 14 residues. Germline values: CDR1 SGHAT, CDR2 FQNNGV. V usage is TRBV11-2 and J usage is TRBJ2-5; possible D gene TRBD2, 7 bases. The source is a human donor in good health. The specimen sequenced was PBMCs. CDR3 in amino acids: CASSPRGPQETQYF. The CDR3 coding sequence is TGTGCCAGCAGCCCGCGGGGGCCACAAGAGACCCAGTACTTC.